Following are 30 T cell receptor beta chains from one sample sequenced in a study of patients and donors after allogeneic stem cell transplantation. In TCRdb, the RT-PCR reads were re-called with MiXCR into one record per CDR3 protein. Among roughly 200,000 distinct CDR3 sequences, 38% were seen once, and the ten largest hold around a tenth. The specimen was blood, either unsorted or a sorted T cell fraction (not recorded which). The receptors originated from a human donor who was either an allogeneic HSCT recipient or a stem cell or donor lymphocyte infusion donor (not recorded which). It is not recorded whose cells these are; they may come from a transplant donor.

In its sample, this clonotype was seen a few times. The CDR3 DNA follows: TGTGCCACCAGCGGGTTCTACAGGGGTAGCAATCAGCCCCAGCATTTT. This gives the protein CATSGFYRGSNQPQHF. The chain links TRBV15 to TRBJ1-5; TRBD1 matches at 7 bases. Germline CDR1 is LNHNV and CDR2 is YYDKDF (reference sequence). Trimming at V came to 5 bases and at J to 0 bases, leaving 7 bases not matched to a gene. CDR3 length: 16 residues.

Only a few counts were recorded for this clonotype. The chain joins TRBV12-3 or TRBV12-4 to TRBJ1-1, with TRBD1 matching 8 bases. Unmatched junction bases numbered 3, after V lost 4 bases and J lost 5 bases. The CDR3 is 13 amino acids. This chain's CDR3 is CASSWTGPTEAFF. DNA of the CDR3: TGTGCCAGCAGTTGGACAGGGCCAACTGAAGCTTTCTTT.

The chain couples TRBV10-3 to TRBJ1-5, with D unresolved. The CDR3 contains 16 residues. The V and J ends lost 0 bases and 0 bases respectively, with 9 bases between them. Germline values: CDR1 ENHRY, CDR2 SYGVKD. DNA of the CDR3: TGTGCCATCAGTGAGTCGGCGGCCGATAGCAATCAGCCCCAGCATTTT. It specifies CAISESAADSNQPQHF.

The V and J genes are TRBV4-1 and TRBJ2-1; 9 positions agree with TRBD2. The V and J ends lost 0 bases and 2 bases, in that order; junction bases with no gene match: 5. CDR3 size: 17 residues. Germline CDR1 reads MGHRA; CDR2 reads YSYEKL. The CDR3 loop is CASSQDLRLAAYNEQFF. DNA of the CDR3: TGCGCCAGCAGCCAAGATCTACGACTAGCGGCCTACAATGAGCAGTTCTTC.

This clonotype was counted between two and nine times. V gene TRBV29-1 combines with J gene TRBJ2-3; maybe TRBD1 (6 bases). CDR3 length: 13 residues. Trimming removed 4 bases from V and 0 bases from J, with 8 bases in between. Germline V gives CDR1 SQVTM, CDR2 ANQGSEA. For the CDR3, the DNA is TGCAGCGTTGGGACAGATAGCACAGATACGCAGTATTTT. This sequence encodes CSVGTDSTDTQYF.

The V and J genes are TRBV20-1 and TRBJ2-3; D may correspond to TRBD1 or TRBD2 (5 bases each). Germline V gene data show CDR1 as DFQATT and CDR2 as SNEGSKA (reference sequence). The CDR3 consists of 13 residues. V was clipped by 3 bases and J by 2 bases, with 9 bases between them. CDR3 nucleotides: TGCAGTGCTAGTGGGGGAAACACAGATACGCAGTATTTT. The encoded protein is CSASGGNTDTQYF.

The chain links TRBV6-5 to TRBJ1-2, with D perhaps matching TRBD1 (6 bases). V was clipped by 7 bases and J by 0 bases, with 18 bases between them. This CDR3 is built from 16 residues. The germline V gene has CDR1 MNHEY and CDR2 SVGAGI. In nucleotides, the CDR3 is TGTGCCAGCAAAAGGGCCCGGGACAATACTAACTATGGCTACACCTTC. Protein: CASKRARDNTNYGYTF.

There are a few counts of this clonotype. V and J are TRBV7-9 and TRBJ1-3; no clear D. Trimming took 0 bases from V and 1 from J, leaving 13 bases between them. Germline assignment: CDR1 SEHNR and CDR2 FQNEAQ (reference sequence). This CDR3 spans 17 amino acids. The CDR3 region is CASSLAGGQRSGNTIYF. The CDR3 nucleotides read TGTGCCAGCAGCTTAGCGGGAGGGCAGCGTTCTGGAAACACCATATATTTT.

The chain recombines TRBV20-1 with TRBJ1-3; weak D call: TRBD1 (5 bases). The V end was cut by 6 bases, the J end by 0 bases, with 18 bases between. The germline CDR1 and CDR2 sequences are DFQATT and SNEGSKA (reference sequence). The CDR3 totals 16 residues. The CDR3 sequence: CSALRGGGLSGNTIYF. The CDR3 DNA reads TGCAGTGCCCTCCGGGGCGGCGGTCTCTCTGGAAACACCATATATTTT.

This clonotype is medium-sized (0.01 to 0.1%). V is TRBV11-2 and J is TRBJ1-1; 7 bases match TRBD1. V was clipped by 3 bases and J by 3 bases; unmatched bases: 1. Germline V lookup: CDR1 SGHAT, CDR2 FQNNGV. The CDR3 is 13 amino acids. The chain's CDR3 is CASSFTGDTEAFF. CDR3 coding DNA: TGTGCCAGCAGCTTTACAGGGGACACTGAAGCTTTCTTT.

J is TRBJ1-2 and V is TRBV11-2, with D unresolved. CDR1 and CDR2 from the germline V gene are SGHAT and FQNNGV. This CDR3 has 12 residues. V was trimmed by 8 bases and J by 8 bases, leaving 15 bases between them. The chain's CDR3 is CASLTPSDGYTF. CDR3 DNA: TGTGCCAGCCTAACCCCGTCAGACGGCTACACCTTC.

This clonotype has a count of ten or more. The chain recombines TRBV7-2 with TRBJ1-1; D remains ambiguous. V was cut by 0 bases and J by 4 bases, with 6 bases left in between. This CDR3 region has 13 residues. Germline CDR1 and CDR2: SGHTA and FQGNSA. This CDR3 is CASSLALGTEAFF. The CDR3 DNA reads TGTGCCAGCAGCTTAGCGTTGGGCACTGAAGCTTTCTTT.

The chain employs TRBV9 and TRBJ2-7; D is possibly TRBD2 (6 bases). CDR1 is SGDLS and CDR2 is YYNGEE in the germline V gene. This CDR3 region has 15 residues. Trimming removed 0 bases from V and 2 bases from J, with 12 bases in between. CDR3 residues: CASSVGRGSPYEQYF. As DNA, the CDR3 is TGTGCCAGCAGCGTAGGGAGGGGTTCTCCCTACGAGCAGTACTTC.

There are a few counts of this clonotype. The J gene is TRBJ1-1, the V gene TRBV12-3 or TRBV12-4; D ambiguous. V lost 5 bases to trimming and J lost 1 base, with 8 bases between them. There are 13 residues in the CDR3. Here the CDR3 reads CASSIRQNTEAFF. CDR3 DNA: TGTGCCAGCAGTATCCGGCAGAACACTGAAGCTTTCTTT.

A few counts support this clonotype. This sequence joins TRBV7-2 and TRBJ1-3; D gene uncertain. Germline assignment: CDR1 SGHTA and CDR2 FQGNSA. The CDR3 loop spans 16 amino acids. Trimming shortened V by 1 base and J by 0 bases, and 10 bases separated the two germline ends. The CDR3 coding sequence is TGTGCCAGCAGCTTAGTAGGCTCGATCTCTGGAAACACCATATATTTT. Translating gives CASSLVGSISGNTIYF.

This chain links TRBV5-1 with TRBJ2-7; 8 nucleotides match TRBD1. In germline, CDR1 is SGHRS, CDR2 YFSETQ. The CDR3 extends over 14 amino acids. Trimming took 0 bases from V and 5 from J; bases not matched to a gene: 4. For the CDR3, the DNA is TGCGCCAGCAGCTTGGTTCAGGGGGCCCACGAGCAGTACTTC. Encoded protein: CASSLVQGAHEQYF.

There are a few counts of this clonotype. V and J are TRBV28 and TRBJ1-5; D not certain. The germline V gene has CDR1 MDHEN and CDR2 SYDVKM. The ends were cut back, 2 bases at V and 1 base at J, with 9 bases in the middle. The CDR3 loop spans 15 amino acids. The CDR3 DNA follows: TGTGCCAGCAGTTTAATGGGCAGGAGCAATCAGCCCCAGCATTTT. It translates to CASSLMGRSNQPQHF.

The chain has TRBV2 and TRBJ1-2; 7 bases align to TRBD1. The V and J ends lost 5 bases and 4 bases, in that order; junction bases with no gene match: 10. Looked up from germline, CDR1 is SNHLY and CDR2 is FYNNEI. The CDR3 sequence is 15 residues long. The CDR3 DNA follows: TGTGCCAGCAGTCGCCCCGGGACAGCCAGCTATGGCTACACCTTC. Amino acid sequence: CASSRPGTASYGYTF.

This chain joins TRBV27 and TRBJ1-3; TRBD1 matches 8 bases. Per germline, CDR1 MNHEY and CDR2 SMNVEV (reference sequence). The CDR3 covers 15 residues. Losses at the gene ends were 5 bases for V and 9 bases for J; bases not matched to a gene: 12. The CDR3 loop reads CASSASLGQGFTIYF. Here the CDR3 DNA reads TGTGCCAGCAGTGCAAGCCTTGGACAGGGATTCACCATATATTTT.

This sequence joins TRBV20-1 and TRBJ1-1, with unresolved D. This CDR3 is 13 amino acids long. The V gene lost 3 bases and the J gene lost 5 bases, with 13 bases spanning the gap. Germline CDR1 and CDR2: DFQATT and SNEGSKA (reference sequence). CDR3 protein: CSASLPGRTEAFF. The DNA of the CDR3 is TGCAGTGCTAGCTTGCCGGGAAGGACTGAAGCTTTCTTT.

This sequence joins TRBV20-1 and TRBJ2-1; TRBD1 agrees at 8 bases. Per germline, CDR1 DFQATT and CDR2 SNEGSKA (reference sequence). The CDR3 has 15 amino acids. J lost 0 bases, V lost 5 bases, and 6 bases had no gene match. The CDR3: CSAPLTGASYNEQFF. DNA for the CDR3: TGCAGTGCTCCCCTGACAGGGGCCTCCTACAATGAGCAGTTCTTC.

A few counts support this clonotype. The rearrangement links TRBV5-1 to TRBJ2-1; 8 nucleotides align to TRBD2. With V trimmed by 1 base and J by 7 bases, 4 bases remained unmatched. The CDR3 contains 14 residues. Germline CDR1 is SGHRS and CDR2 is YFSETQ. The CDR3 sequence: CASSLLAGFNEQFF. For the CDR3, the DNA is TGCGCCAGCAGCTTGTTAGCGGGGTTTAATGAGCAGTTCTTC.

V usage is TRBV10-3 and J usage is TRBJ1-6; D remains ambiguous. Trimming pared 8 bases from V and 0 bases from J, leaving 17 bases between. Germline values: CDR1 ENHRY, CDR2 SYGVKD. This CDR3 spans 17 amino acids. CDR3 DNA sequence: TGTGCCATCGGGAGAGAGGGAGGACGCTCCTATAATTCACCCCTCCACTTT. It translates to CAIGREGGRSYNSPLHF.

The gene calls are TRBV27 and TRBJ1-6, with D perhaps TRBD1 (5 bases). Germline assignment: CDR1 MNHEY and CDR2 SMNVEV (reference sequence). V dropped 5 bases and J dropped 0 bases, with 11 bases sitting between them. This CDR3 is built from 16 residues. In nucleotides, the CDR3 is TGTGCCAGCAGTCCCAACAGGTTCTCCTATAATTCACCCCTCCACTTT. Translating gives CASSPNRFSYNSPLHF.

This clonotype was observed a handful of times. The chain combines TRBV27 with TRBJ1-6; 8 bases agree with TRBD1. Trimming took 3 bases from V and 6 from J; bases not matched to a gene: 4. The V gene's germline CDR1 is MNHEY and CDR2 SMNVEV (reference sequence). CDR3 length: 15 amino acids. CDR3 amino acids: CASSLGTGFNSPLHF. The CDR3 nucleotides are TGTGCCAGCAGTTTGGGGACAGGTTTTAATTCACCCCTCCACTTT.

This clonotype has just a few counts. This chain connects TRBV12-3 or TRBV12-4 to TRBJ2-3; D gene ambiguous. CDR3 length equals 14 residues. Deletions cut 3 bases from V and 6 bases from J, with 13 bases between. The CDR3 reads CASSFGPELDTQYF. CDR3 DNA sequence: TGTGCCAGCAGTTTCGGCCCCGAATTGGATACGCAGTATTTT.

This clonotype occurred a few times. The V call is TRBV7-3, the J call TRBJ2-2; D may match TRBD1 or TRBD2 (5 bases each). Trimming took 4 bases from V and 0 from J, leaving 15 bases between them. The CDR3 totals 17 residues. Germline V lookup: CDR1 SGHTA, CDR2 FQGTGA. The CDR3 protein is CASSSDPLGANTGELFF. The CDR3 DNA sequence: TGTGCCAGCAGCTCAGACCCTCTGGGGGCGAACACCGGGGAGCTGTTTTTT.

In its sample, this clonotype was seen a few times. V is TRBV20-1 and J is TRBJ1-1; D call uncertain. The V and J ends lost 6 bases and 0 bases respectively, with 8 bases between them. CDR3 length: 12 amino acids. Germline CDR1 reads DFQATT; CDR2 reads SNEGSKA (reference sequence). The CDR3 spells CSAVYLNTEAFF. The CDR3 DNA sequence: TGCAGTGCCGTTTACCTGAACACTGAAGCTTTCTTT.

The chain is built from TRBV30 and TRBJ2-7; D is tentatively TRBD1 or TRBD2 (5 bases each). Per the germline V gene, CDR1 is GTSNPN and CDR2 is SVGIG (reference sequence). The CDR3 loop spans 15 amino acids. Trimming left V 2 bases short and J 12 bases short, with 26 bases between. CDR3 bases: TGTGCCTGGAGTCTAACCCCCCCAGGGACCGGGCAACCGTACTTC. It specifies CAWSLTPPGTGQPYF.

The chain joins TRBV5-5 to TRBJ1-2, with D possibly TRBD1 on 5 matching bases. Per the germline V gene, CDR1 is SGHKS and CDR2 is YYEKEE (reference sequence). The CDR3 spans 14 residues. V lost 4 bases and J 4 bases, leaving 14 bases between the germline ends. Written as DNA, the CDR3 is TGTGCCAGCAGCCCGGGGGGAGGTGGCTATGGCTACACCTTC. Translating gives CASSPGGGGYGYTF.